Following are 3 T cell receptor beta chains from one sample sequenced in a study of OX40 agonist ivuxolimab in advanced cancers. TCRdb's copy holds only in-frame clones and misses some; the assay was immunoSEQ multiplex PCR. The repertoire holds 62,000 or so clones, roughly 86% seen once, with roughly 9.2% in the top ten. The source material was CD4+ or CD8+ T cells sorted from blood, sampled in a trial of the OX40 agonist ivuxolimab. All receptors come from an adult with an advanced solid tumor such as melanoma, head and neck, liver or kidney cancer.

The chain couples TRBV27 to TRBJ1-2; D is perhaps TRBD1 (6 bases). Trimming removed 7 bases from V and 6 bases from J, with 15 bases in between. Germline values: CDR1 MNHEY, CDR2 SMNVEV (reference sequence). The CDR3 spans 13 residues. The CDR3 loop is CASKKQGWDGYTF. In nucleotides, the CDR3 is TGTGCCAGCAAGAAACAGGGCTGGGATGGCTACACCTTC.

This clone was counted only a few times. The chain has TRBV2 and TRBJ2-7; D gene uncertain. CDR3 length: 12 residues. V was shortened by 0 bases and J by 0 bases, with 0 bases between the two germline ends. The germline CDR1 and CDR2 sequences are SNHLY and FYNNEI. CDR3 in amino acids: CASSEASYEQYF. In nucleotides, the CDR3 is TGTGCCAGCAGTGAAGCCTCCTACGAGCAGTACTTC.

Here the CDR3 reads CASSSVTGGSYGYTF. DNA for the CDR3: TGCGCCAGCAGCTCGGTGACAGGGGGCTCTTATGGCTACACCTTC. The chain recombines TRBV5-1 with TRBJ1-2; 10 bases agree with TRBD1. The trim removed 3 bases at V and 5 bases at J, leaving 7 bases unmatched. Germline V lookup: CDR1 SGHRS, CDR2 YFSETQ. The CDR3 totals 15 residues.